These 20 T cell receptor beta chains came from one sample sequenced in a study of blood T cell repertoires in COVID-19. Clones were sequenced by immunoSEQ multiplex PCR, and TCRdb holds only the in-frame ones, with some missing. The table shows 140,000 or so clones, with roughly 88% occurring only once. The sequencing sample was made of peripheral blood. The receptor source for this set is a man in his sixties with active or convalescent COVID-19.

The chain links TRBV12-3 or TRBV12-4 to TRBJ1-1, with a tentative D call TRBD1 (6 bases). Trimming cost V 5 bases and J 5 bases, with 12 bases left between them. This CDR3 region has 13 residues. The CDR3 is CASSLRDITEAFF. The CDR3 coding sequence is TGTGCCAGCAGTCTCAGGGACATAACTGAAGCTTTCTTT.

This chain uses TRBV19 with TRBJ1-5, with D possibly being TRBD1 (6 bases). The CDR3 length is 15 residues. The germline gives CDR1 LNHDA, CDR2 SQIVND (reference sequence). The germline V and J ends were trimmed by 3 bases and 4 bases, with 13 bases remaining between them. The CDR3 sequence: CASSIQGLGNQPQHF. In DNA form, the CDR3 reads TGTGCCAGTAGTATTCAGGGGTTGGGAAATCAGCCCCAGCATTTT. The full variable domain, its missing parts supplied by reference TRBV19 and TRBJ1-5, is DGGITQSPKYLFRKEGQNVTLSCEQNLNHDAMYWYRQDPGQGLRLIYYSQIVNDFQKGDIAEGYSVSREKKESFPLTVTSAQKNPTAFYLCASSIQGLGNQPQHFGDGTRLSIL.

The CDR3 protein is CASSLPSGRRDEQFF. The CDR3 DNA sequence: TGTGCCAGCAGCCTCCCTAGCGGGAGGCGCGATGAGCAGTTCTTC. The chain couples TRBV7-9 to TRBJ2-1; 11 nucleotides line up with TRBD2. After removal of 5 bases from V and 8 bases from J, the junction contained 8 bases not matched to a gene. Germline CDR1 SEHNR, CDR2 FQNEAQ (reference sequence). CDR3 length: 15 residues. The entire variable domain, with the rest obtained from reference TRBV7-9 and TRBJ2-1, is as follows: DTGVSQNPRHKITKRGQNVTFRCDPISEHNRLYWYRQTLGQGPEFLTYFQNEAQLEKSRLLSDRFSAERPKGSFSTLEIQRTEQGDSAMYLCASSLPSGRRDEQFFGPGTRLTVL.

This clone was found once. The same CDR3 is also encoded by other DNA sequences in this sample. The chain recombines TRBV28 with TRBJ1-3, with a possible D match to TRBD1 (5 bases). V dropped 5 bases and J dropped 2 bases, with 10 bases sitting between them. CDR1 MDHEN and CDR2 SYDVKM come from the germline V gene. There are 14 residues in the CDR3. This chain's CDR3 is CASSLTGAGNTIYF. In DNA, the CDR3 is TGTGCCAGCAGTCTAACGGGGGCTGGAAACACCATATATTTT.

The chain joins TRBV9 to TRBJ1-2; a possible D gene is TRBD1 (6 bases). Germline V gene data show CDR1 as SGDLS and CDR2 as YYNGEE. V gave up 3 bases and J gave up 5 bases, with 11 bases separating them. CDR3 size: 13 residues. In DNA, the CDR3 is TGTGCCAGCAGCGACCGGGACAAATATGGCTACACCTTC. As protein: CASSDRDKYGYTF.

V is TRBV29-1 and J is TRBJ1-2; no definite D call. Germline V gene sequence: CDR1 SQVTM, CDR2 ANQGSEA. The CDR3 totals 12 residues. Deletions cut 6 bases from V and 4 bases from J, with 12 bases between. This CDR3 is CSVMTPAYGYTF. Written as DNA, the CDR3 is TGCAGCGTAATGACACCGGCCTATGGCTACACCTTC.

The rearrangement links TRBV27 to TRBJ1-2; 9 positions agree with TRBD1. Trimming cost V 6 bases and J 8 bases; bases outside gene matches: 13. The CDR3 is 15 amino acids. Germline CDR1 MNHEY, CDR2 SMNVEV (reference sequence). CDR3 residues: CASSSEGTGYVGYTF. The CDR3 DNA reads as TGTGCCAGCAGCAGCGAAGGGACAGGGTACGTCGGCTACACCTTC.

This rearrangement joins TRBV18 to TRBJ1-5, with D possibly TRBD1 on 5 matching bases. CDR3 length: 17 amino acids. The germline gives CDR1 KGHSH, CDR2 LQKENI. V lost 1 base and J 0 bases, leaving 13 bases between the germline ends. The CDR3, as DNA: TGTGCCAGCTCACCACTCGGTCAGGGAAATAGCAATCAGCCCCAGCATTTT. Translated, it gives CASSPLGQGNSNQPQHF.

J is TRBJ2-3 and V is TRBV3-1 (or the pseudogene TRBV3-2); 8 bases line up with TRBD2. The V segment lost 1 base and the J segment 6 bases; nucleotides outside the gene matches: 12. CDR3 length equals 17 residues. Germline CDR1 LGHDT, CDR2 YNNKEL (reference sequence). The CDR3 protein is CASSQAPGSGSADTQYF. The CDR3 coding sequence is TGTGCCAGCAGCCAAGCCCCTGGGAGCGGGAGTGCGGATACGCAGTATTTT.

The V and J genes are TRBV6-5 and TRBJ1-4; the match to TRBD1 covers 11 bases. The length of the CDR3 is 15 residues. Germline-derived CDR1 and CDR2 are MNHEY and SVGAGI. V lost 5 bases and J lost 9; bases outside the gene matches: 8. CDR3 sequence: CASSTTGTGGKKLFF. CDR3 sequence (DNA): TGTGCCAGCAGTACCACCGGGACAGGGGGTAAAAAACTGTTTTTT.

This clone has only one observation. The chain's CDR3 is CASSLTRTSGRLGEQFF. The CDR3 coding sequence is TGTGCCAGCAGCCTGACTCGGACTAGCGGGAGGCTTGGGGAGCAGTTCTTC. J is TRBJ2-1 and V is TRBV3-1 (or the pseudogene TRBV3-2), with TRBD2 matching 14 bases. Germline values: CDR1 LGHDT, CDR2 YNNKEL (reference sequence). The CDR3 loop spans 17 amino acids. With 4 bases clipped from V and 10 bases from J, the junction kept 12 bases outside the gene matches.

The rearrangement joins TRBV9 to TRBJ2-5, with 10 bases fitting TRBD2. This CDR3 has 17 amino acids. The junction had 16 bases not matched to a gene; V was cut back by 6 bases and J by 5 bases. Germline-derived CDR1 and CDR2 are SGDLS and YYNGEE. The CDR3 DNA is TGTGCCAGCACGTCGAGCGGGAGGGCCGGTCTGCAGGAGACCCAGTACTTC. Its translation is CASTSSGRAGLQETQYF.

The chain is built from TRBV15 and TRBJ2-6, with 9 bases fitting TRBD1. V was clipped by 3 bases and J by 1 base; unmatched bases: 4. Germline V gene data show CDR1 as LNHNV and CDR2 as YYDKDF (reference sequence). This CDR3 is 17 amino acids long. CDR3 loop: CATSRGQGESGANVLTF. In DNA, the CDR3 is TGTGCCACCAGCAGGGGACAGGGCGAGTCTGGGGCCAACGTCCTGACTTTC.

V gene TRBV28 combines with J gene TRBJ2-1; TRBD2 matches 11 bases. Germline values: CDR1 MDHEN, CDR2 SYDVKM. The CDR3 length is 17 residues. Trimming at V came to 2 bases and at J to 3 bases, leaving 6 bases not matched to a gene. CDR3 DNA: TGTGCCAGCAGTTTAGGAACTAGCGGGAGAATCTACAATGAGCAGTTCTTC. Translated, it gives CASSLGTSGRIYNEQFF.

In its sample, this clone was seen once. The CDR3 loop is CASSQDRGLYNEQFF. CDR3 nucleotide sequence: TGTGCCAGCAGCCAAGACAGGGGCCTATACAATGAGCAGTTCTTC. J is TRBJ2-1 and V is TRBV3-1 (or the pseudogene TRBV3-2); D might be TRBD1 (6 bases). Germline assignment: CDR1 LGHDT and CDR2 YNNKEL (reference sequence). This CDR3 is built from 15 residues. V was shortened by 0 bases and J by 4 bases, with 10 bases between the two germline ends.

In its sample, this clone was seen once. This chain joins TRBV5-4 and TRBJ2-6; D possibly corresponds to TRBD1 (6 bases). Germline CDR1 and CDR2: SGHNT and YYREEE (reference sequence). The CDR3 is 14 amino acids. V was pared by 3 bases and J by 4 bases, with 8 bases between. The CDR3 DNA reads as TGTGCCAGCAGCTCAAGGGGGGGGGCCAACGTCCTGACTTTC. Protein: CASSSRGGANVLTF.

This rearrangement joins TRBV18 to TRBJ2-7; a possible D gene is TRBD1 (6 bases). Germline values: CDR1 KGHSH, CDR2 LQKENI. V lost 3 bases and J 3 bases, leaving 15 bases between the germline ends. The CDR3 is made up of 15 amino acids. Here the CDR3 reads CASSPPGVTVYEQYF. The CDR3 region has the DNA TGTGCCAGCTCACCTCCAGGGGTAACTGTCTACGAGCAGTACTTC.

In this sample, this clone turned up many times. CDR3 residues: CASSLGQGRLLFF. The DNA for the CDR3 is TGTGCCAGCAGCTTGGGACAGGGGCGGTTGCTGTTTTTT. The chain combines TRBV5-6 with TRBJ2-2, with TRBD1 matching 8 bases. V was clipped by 0 bases and J by 13 bases; unmatched bases: 5. The CDR3 has 13 amino acids. Germline V gene lookup returns CDR1 SGHDT and CDR2 YYEEEE.

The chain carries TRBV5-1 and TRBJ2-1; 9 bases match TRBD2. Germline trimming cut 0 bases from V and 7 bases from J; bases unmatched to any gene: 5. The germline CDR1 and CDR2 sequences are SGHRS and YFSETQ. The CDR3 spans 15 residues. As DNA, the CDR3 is TGCGCCAGCAGCTTGGTCGCTAGCGGGGAAAATGAGCAGTTCTTC. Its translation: CASSLVASGENEQFF.

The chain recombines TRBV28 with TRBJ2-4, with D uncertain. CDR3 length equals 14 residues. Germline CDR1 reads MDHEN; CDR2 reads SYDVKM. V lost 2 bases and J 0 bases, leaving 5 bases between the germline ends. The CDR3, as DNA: TGTGCCAGCAGTTTAATAGAAGCCAAAAACATTCAGTACTTC. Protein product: CASSLIEAKNIQYF. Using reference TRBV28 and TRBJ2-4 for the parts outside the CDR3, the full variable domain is DVKVTQSSRYLVKRTGEKVFLECVQDMDHENMFWYRQDPGLGLRLIYFSYDVKMKEKGDIPEGYSVSREKKERFSLILESASTNQTSMYLCASSLIEAKNIQYFGAGTRLSVL.